This TCR beta chain was obtained from a study of shared clonotypes between healthy human individuals. Profiling relied on immunoSEQ multiplex PCR, and the TCRdb table lists in-frame clones only, not all of them. The table lists a few million clones, over 85% of them singletons. In the naive CD8 group, cells lacked CD45RO and were positively selected for CCR7, so terminally differentiated effector memory CD45RA+ cells were left out. The CDR3 sequence is 16 residues long. The J segment lost 6 bases and the V segment lost 0 bases, leaving 7 bases of the junction unmatched. Details on this clone: As yet, its antigen is unknown.

Points from the study as a whole: Generation probabilities of non-shared clonotypes were lower (relative to those shared by all four donors). With a handful of donors compared, around 5% of naive CD4 clonotypes were shared.

The genes are TRBV23-1 and TRBJ2-2; the match to TRBD2 covers 7 bases. TRBV23-1 has ORF status, its function being uncertain. The TCR comes from a man aged 18 to 30 in good health. Some clones in this sample may be carry-over from other donors' samples. Sequencing was done on a sample of naive CD8+ T cells from PBMCs. The CDR3 is CASSQSPGRESGELFF. The CDR3 DNA sequence: TGCGCCAGCAGTCAATCCCCGGGGCGGGAGTCCGGGGAGCTGTTTTTT.